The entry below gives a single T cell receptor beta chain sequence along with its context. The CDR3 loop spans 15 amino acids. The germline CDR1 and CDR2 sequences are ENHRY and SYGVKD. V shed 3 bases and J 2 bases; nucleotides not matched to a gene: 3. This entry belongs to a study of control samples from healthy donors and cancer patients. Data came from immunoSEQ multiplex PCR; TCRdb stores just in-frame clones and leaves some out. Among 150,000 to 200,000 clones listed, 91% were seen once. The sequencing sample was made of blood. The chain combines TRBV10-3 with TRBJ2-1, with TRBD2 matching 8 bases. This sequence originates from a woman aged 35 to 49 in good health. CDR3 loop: CAISDGGGTYNEQFF. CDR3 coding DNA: TGTGCCATCAGTGACGGGGGGGGTACCTACAATGAGCAGTTCTTC.